The text below deals with one T cell receptor (beta chain). This record comes from a study of STAT5B mutations in CD4+ large granular lymphocyte leukemia. CDR1 and CDR2 from the germline V gene are SGHTA and FQGTGA. The CDR3 has 15 residues. After removal of 2 bases from V and 0 bases from J, the junction contained 0 bases not matched to a gene. Data came from immunoSEQ multiplex PCR; TCRdb stores just in-frame clones and leaves some out. The data contain about 25,000 clones, about four fifths of them singletons. Material: CD4+ T cells from blood buffy coats. This clonotype originated in a human donor in good health. The chain employs TRBV7-3 and TRBJ2-3; 9 positions match TRBD2. The CDR3 reads CASSLGLASTDTQYF. CDR3 DNA: TGTGCCAGCAGCTTAGGACTAGCGAGCACAGATACGCAGTATTTT.